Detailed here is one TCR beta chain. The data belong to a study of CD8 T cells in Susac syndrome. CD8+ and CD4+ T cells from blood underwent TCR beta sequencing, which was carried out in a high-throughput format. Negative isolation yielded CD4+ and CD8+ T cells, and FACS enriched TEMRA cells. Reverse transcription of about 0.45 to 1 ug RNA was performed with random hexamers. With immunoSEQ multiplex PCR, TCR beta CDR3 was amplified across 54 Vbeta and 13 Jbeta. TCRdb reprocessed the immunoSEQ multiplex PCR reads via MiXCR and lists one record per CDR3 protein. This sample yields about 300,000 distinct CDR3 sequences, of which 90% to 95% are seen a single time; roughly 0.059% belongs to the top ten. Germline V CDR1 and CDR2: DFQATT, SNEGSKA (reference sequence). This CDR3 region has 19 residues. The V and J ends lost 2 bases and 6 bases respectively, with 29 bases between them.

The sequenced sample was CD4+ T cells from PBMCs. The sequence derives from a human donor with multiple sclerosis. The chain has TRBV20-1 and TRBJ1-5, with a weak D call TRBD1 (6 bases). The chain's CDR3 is CSARHPSQTGLSPGQPQHF. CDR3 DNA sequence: TGCAGTGCTAGACATCCCTCTCAGACAGGATTAAGCCCCGGTCAGCCCCAGCATTTT.